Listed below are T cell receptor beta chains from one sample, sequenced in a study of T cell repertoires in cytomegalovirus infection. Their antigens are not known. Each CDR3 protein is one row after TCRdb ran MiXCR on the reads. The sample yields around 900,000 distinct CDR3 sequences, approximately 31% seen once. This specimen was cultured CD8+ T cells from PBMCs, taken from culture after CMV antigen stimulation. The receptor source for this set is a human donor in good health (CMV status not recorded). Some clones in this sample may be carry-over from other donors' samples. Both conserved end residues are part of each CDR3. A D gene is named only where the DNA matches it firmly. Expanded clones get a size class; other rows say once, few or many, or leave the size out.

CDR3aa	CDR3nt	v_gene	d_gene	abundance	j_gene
CSARDRRGGIETQYF	TGCAGTGCTAGAGATCGGCGGGGGGGCATCGAGACCCAGTACTTC	TRBV20-1	TRBD2	.	TRBJ2-5
CASTVQDSGNTIYF	TGTGCCAGTACCGTTCAAGACTCTGGAAACACCATATATTTT	TRBV19	.	few	TRBJ1-3
CASSSRDRYGDEQFF	TGTGCCAGCAGCTCCCGGGACAGGTACGGGGATGAGCAGTTCTTC	TRBV5-6	TRBD1	.	TRBJ2-1
CASRLEQGTIYF	TGTGCCAGCAGGCTAGAACAGGGCACCATATATTTT	TRBV5-4	.	.	TRBJ1-3
CASGPAGGPGTDTQYF	TGTGCTAGTGGACCAGCGGGGGGGCCAGGCACAGATACGCAGTATTTT	TRBV12-5	TRBD2	.	TRBJ2-3
CSVEGWADFLAETQYF	TGCAGCGTTGAAGGTTGGGCGGACTTCCTGGCGGAGACCCAGTACTTC	TRBV29-1	.	.	TRBJ2-5
CASSLESVDFNFHF	TGTGCCAGCAGCTTAGAATCAGTTGACTTCAACTTTCACTTC	TRBV11-1	.	.	TRBJ2-5
CASSAGGWADTQYF	TGTGCCAGCAGTGCGGGAGGGTGGGCAGATACGCAGTATTTT	TRBV2	TRBD2	.	TRBJ2-3
CASSLVPHLRWVPGELFF	TGTGCTAGCAGCTTAGTCCCACATCTCCGTTGGGTACCCGGGGAGCTGTTTTTT	TRBV7-6	.	.	TRBJ2-2
CASSDLNQPQHF	TGTGCCAGCAGCGACCTCAATCAGCCCCAGCATTTT	TRBV2	.	.	TRBJ1-5
CASSPYAVDVGYGYTF	TGTGCCAGCAGCCCCTATGCCGTTGACGTGGGGTATGGCTACACCTTC	TRBV3-1	.	.	TRBJ1-2
CASSYKGTGANTEAFF	TGTGCCAGCAGCTACAAGGGGACAGGGGCGAACACTGAAGCTTTCTTT	TRBV7-9	TRBD1	few	TRBJ1-1
CASGLVGQGVQETQYF	TGTGCTAGTGGTTTGGTTGGACAGGGGGTACAAGAGACCCAGTACTTC	TRBV12-5	TRBD1	.	TRBJ2-5
CAIGEGGPGQGPPLHF	TGTGCCATCGGAGAGGGCGGCCCGGGACAGGGGCCACCCCTCCACTTT	TRBV10-3	TRBD1	.	TRBJ1-6
CASRDPGQGYNSPLHF	TGTGCCAGCAGAGATCCGGGACAGGGGTATAATTCACCCCTCCACTTT	TRBV25-1	TRBD1	.	TRBJ1-6
CSARIPRDSGGSYNEQFF	TGCAGTGCTAGAATTCCTCGTGATAGCGGGGGATCCTACAATGAGCAGTTCTTC	TRBV20-1	TRBD2	.	TRBJ2-1
CASSLGQELANYGYTF	TGTGCCAGCAGCCTCGGACAGGAGTTAGCTAACTATGGCTACACCTTC	TRBV7-9	TRBD1	few	TRBJ1-2
CAITLLAGGDTQYF	TGTGCCATCACCCTTTTAGCGGGGGGTGATACGCAGTATTTT	TRBV10-3	TRBD2	.	TRBJ2-3
CASSLMERFRDNEQFF	TGTGCCAGCAGCTTAATGGAGCGGTTTAGGGACAATGAGCAGTTCTTC	TRBV7-8	.	many	TRBJ2-1
CASSIGPGAIEAFF	TGTGCCAGTAGTATAGGACCCGGTGCGATTGAAGCTTTCTTT	TRBV19	.	.	TRBJ1-1
CASSRRHDSNQPQHF	TGTGCCAGCAGTCGCCGACACGATAGCAATCAGCCCCAGCATTTT	TRBV6-5	.	many	TRBJ1-5
CASSPGQIPSYEQYF	TGTGCCAGCAGCCCGGGACAGATTCCCTCCTACGAGCAGTACTTC	TRBV7-6	TRBD1	many	TRBJ2-7
CASSLSGGLNGELFF	TGTGCCAGCAGCCTTAGCGGGGGGCTAAACGGGGAGCTGTTTTTT	TRBV7-2	TRBD2	many	TRBJ2-2
CASSQVYGGLDSGANVLTF	TGTGCCAGCAGCCAAGTTTACGGGGGGCTCGACTCTGGGGCCAACGTCCTGACTTTC	TRBV4-2	.	.	TRBJ2-6